The 30 T cell receptor beta chains reported below all come from one sample, sequenced in a study of long-term antiretroviral therapy in people with HIV. immunoSEQ v3.0 was run at survey level. Libraries were prepared by immunoSEQ multiplex PCR; TCRdb keeps only in-frame clonotypes and omits some of them. The table records tens of thousands of clones, 80% to 85% of them present only once. The source material was unsorted PBMCs, sampled almost 2.9 years after starting antiretroviral therapy. The source of these receptors is a man aged 25 to 40 with HIV.

CDR3 loop: CASLDTGELFF. CDR3 bases: TGTGCCAGTTTAGACACCGGGGAGCTGTTTTTT. The chain carries TRBV18 and TRBJ2-2; D remains ambiguous. With 9 bases removed from V and 3 bases from J, the gap between germline ends came to 5 bases. CDR1 and CDR2 from the germline V gene are KGHSH and LQKENI. The CDR3 length is 11 residues.

In its sample, this clone was seen a few times. The chain couples TRBV6-5 to TRBJ1-6; tentative D call: TRBD1 (6 bases). Germline V lookup: CDR1 MNHEY, CDR2 SVGAGI. The V end lost 4 bases, the J end lost 7 bases, and 11 bases lay between the germline ends. The CDR3 is made up of 14 amino acids. CDR3 coding DNA: TGTGCCAGCAGTTTGGCGGGACAAAATTCACCCCTCCACTTT. Translating it yields CASSLAGQNSPLHF.

The genes are TRBV19 and TRBJ1-2; D possibly corresponds to TRBD1 (5 bases). The V end lost 7 bases, the J end lost 2 bases, and 11 bases lay between the germline ends. Looked up from germline, CDR1 is LNHDA and CDR2 is SQIVND (reference sequence). This CDR3 has 13 residues. The CDR3 sequence: CASTSGRNYGYTF. The CDR3 region has the DNA TGTGCCAGTACCTCGGGACGGAACTATGGCTACACCTTC. Full variable domain (missing parts from reference TRBV19 and TRBJ1-2): DGGITQSPKYLFRKEGQNVTLSCEQNLNHDAMYWYRQDPGQGLRLIYYSQIVNDFQKGDIAEGYSVSREKKESFPLTVTSAQKNPTAFYLCASTSGRNYGYTFGSGTRLTVV.

The chain joins TRBV15 to TRBJ2-7; 7 nucleotides align to TRBD2. The V gene end was trimmed by 5 bases and the J gene end by 3 bases; junction bases not matched to a gene: 4. The CDR3 is 13 residues long. The germline V gene has CDR1 LNHNV and CDR2 YYDKDF (reference sequence). CDR3 in amino acids: CATSPGGSYEQYF. CDR3 DNA sequence: TGTGCCACCAGCCCGGGGGGTAGCTACGAGCAGTACTTC.

The chain carries TRBV7-9 and TRBJ2-7, with TRBD2 identical over 8 bases. The V segment lost 6 bases and the J segment 11 bases; nucleotides outside the gene matches: 6. Germline lookup yields CDR1 SEHNR and CDR2 FQNEAQ (reference sequence). The CDR3 is 11 residues long. CDR3 nucleotide sequence: TGTGCCAGCAGTTCAGGACTAGCAAAGTACTTC. Protein sequence: CASSSGLAKYF. Combining the CDR3 with reference TRBV7-9 and TRBJ2-7 gives the whole variable domain DTGVSQNPRHKITKRGQNVTFRCDPISEHNRLYWYRQTLGQGPEFLTYFQNEAQLEKSRLLSDRFSAERPKGSFSTLEIQRTEQGDSAMYLCASSSGLAKYFGPGTRLTVT.

The chain has TRBV28 and TRBJ2-3; D uncertain. CDR1 and CDR2 from the germline V gene are MDHEN and SYDVKM. The CDR3 is made up of 10 amino acids. Trimming left V 10 bases short and J 7 bases short, with 9 bases between. In DNA form, the CDR3 reads TGTGCCACCTTATGGAATACGCAGTATTTT. Translating it yields CATLWNTQYF.

The rearrangement links TRBV5-1 to TRBJ2-3, with D perhaps matching TRBD2 (7 bases). The V end was cut by 2 bases, the J end by 1 base, with 14 bases between. The CDR3 has 16 residues. Per the germline V gene, CDR1 is SGHRS and CDR2 is YFSETQ. CDR3 protein: CASSFAPGGRTDTQYF. For the CDR3, the DNA is TGCGCCAGCAGCTTCGCCCCGGGGGGCCGCACAGATACGCAGTATTTT.

The count of this clone is one. V gene TRBV4-3 combines with J gene TRBJ1-1, with D possibly TRBD1 on 6 matching bases. The CDR3 runs 15 residues. V dropped 0 bases and J dropped 10 bases, with 18 bases sitting between them. Germline lookup yields CDR1 LGHNA and CDR2 YSLEER. The CDR3: CASSQDLTRGSGAFF. DNA of the CDR3: TGCGCCAGCAGCCAAGATCTAACCAGGGGCTCAGGAGCTTTCTTT.

The V call is TRBV7-3, the J call TRBJ1-3; D gene uncertain. The ends were cut back, 8 bases at V and 0 bases at J, with 11 bases in the middle. From germline, CDR1 is SGHTA and CDR2 FQGTGA. The CDR3 extends over 14 amino acids. The CDR3 region is CASSPSNSGNTIYF. The CDR3 DNA sequence: TGTGCCAGCTCCCCCTCGAACTCTGGAAACACCATATATTTT.

This chain links TRBV19 with TRBJ2-7; D possibly corresponds to TRBD1 (5 bases). Germline assignment: CDR1 LNHDA and CDR2 SQIVND (reference sequence). This CDR3 comprises 14 residues. V lost 5 bases and J 0 bases, leaving 11 bases between the germline ends. CDR3 DNA sequence: TGTGCCAGTAGTGGGGCAGGCAACTCCTACGAGCAGTACTTC. The encoded protein is CASSGAGNSYEQYF.

This clone turned up a few times. This chain connects TRBV20-1 to TRBJ2-1, with no clear D. The length of the CDR3 is 11 residues. The germline CDR1 and CDR2 sequences are DFQATT and SNEGSKA (reference sequence). Here the CDR3 DNA reads TGCAGCAAGCAACGTTTTAATGAGCAGTTCTTC. It yields the protein CSKQRFNEQFF.

This clone was seen once. The gene calls are TRBV10-2 and TRBJ1-5; maybe TRBD1 (6 bases). The CDR3 sequence is 15 residues long. Trimming left V 3 bases short and J 4 bases short, with 13 bases between. CDR1 is WSHSY, CDR2 SAAADI, per germline. The CDR3 nucleotides are TGCGCCAGCAGTGATTTGGGGGCGCGAAATCAGCCCCAGCATTTT. Encoded protein: CASSDLGARNQPQHF.

The chain has TRBV5-1 and TRBJ2-1; 8 bases fit TRBD2. This CDR3 comprises 15 residues. The V gene's germline CDR1 is SGHRS and CDR2 YFSETQ. V lost 4 bases and J lost 5; bases outside the gene matches: 8. CDR3 DNA sequence: TGCGCCAGCAGCCCCGGGACTAGGAGTCACAATGAGCAGTTCTTC. As protein: CASSPGTRSHNEQFF.

The chain couples TRBV7-9 to TRBJ1-1; 8 bases agree with TRBD1. This CDR3 spans 15 amino acids. V lost 6 bases, J lost 0 bases, and 6 bases stayed unmatched. Germline loops: CDR1 SEHNR, CDR2 FQNEAQ (reference sequence). The CDR3 loop reads CASRPKDRVNTEAFF. In DNA, the CDR3 is TGTGCCAGCAGACCCAAGGACAGGGTGAACACTGAAGCTTTCTTT.

This clone appeared once. This chain links TRBV5-1 with TRBJ2-7, with D hard to call. Trimming pared 0 bases from V and 4 bases from J, leaving 14 bases between. Germline V gives CDR1 SGHRS, CDR2 YFSETQ. The length of the CDR3 is 15 residues. DNA for the CDR3: TGCGCCAGCAGCTTGGAGCTTACAGAGCCGTACGAGCAGTACTTC. As protein: CASSLELTEPYEQYF.

In this sample, this clone is medium-sized (0.01 to 0.1%). The chain carries TRBV29-1 and TRBJ2-7; 9 positions agree with TRBD1. The J segment lost 4 bases and the V segment lost 7 bases, leaving 20 bases of the junction unmatched. The germline V gene has CDR1 SQVTM and CDR2 ANQGSEA. CDR3 length equals 17 residues. The CDR3 bases are TGCAGCGCCTCGGTTGCCGGGGGGACAGGGCTTCGTTACGAGCAGTACTTC. Protein: CSASVAGGTGLRYEQYF.

This rearrangement joins TRBV4-1 to TRBJ1-2; TRBD1 is a possible D gene (5 bases). CDR3 length: 16 amino acids. V dropped 8 bases and J dropped 0 bases, with 19 bases sitting between them. CDR1 is MGHRA and CDR2 is YSYEKL in the germline V gene. The CDR3 loop is CASRKILTGSNYGYTF. CDR3 nucleotides: TGCGCCAGCCGGAAGATCCTAACAGGTTCTAACTATGGCTACACCTTC.

This rearrangement joins TRBV28 to TRBJ1-1, with D possibly being TRBD1 (6 bases). Germline CDR1 MDHEN, CDR2 SYDVKM. The germline V and J ends were trimmed by 2 bases and 6 bases, with 13 bases remaining between them. The CDR3 consists of 14 residues. CDR3 loop: CASSLSGGQSEAFF. CDR3 DNA sequence: TGTGCCAGCAGTTTAAGTGGGGGGCAGTCTGAAGCTTTCTTT.

The chain uses TRBV6-1 and TRBJ1-5, with 9 bases matching TRBD1. Germline V gives CDR1 MNHNS, CDR2 SASEGT. The J segment lost 7 bases and the V segment lost 6 bases, leaving 10 bases of the junction unmatched. CDR3 length: 15 residues. CDR3 in amino acids: CASRYTGGAGQPQHF. CDR3 sequence (DNA): TGTGCCAGCAGATATACAGGGGGCGCAGGACAGCCCCAGCATTTT.

The chain uses TRBV28 and TRBJ2-1; D is perhaps TRBD1 (6 bases). Trimming took off 4 bases at V and 10 bases at J, with 14 bases between the two ends. This CDR3 has 13 amino acids. Germline values: CDR1 MDHEN, CDR2 SYDVKM. CDR3 residues: CASSSYRVGEQFF. CDR3 nucleotide sequence: TGTGCCAGCAGTTCCTACAGGGTCGGGGAGCAGTTCTTC.

This clone turned up a few times. CDR3 DNA sequence: TGTGCCAGCAGCTTAGCAGACAGGGGCTACACCTTC. It translates to CASSLADRGYTF. The chain couples TRBV7-9 to TRBJ1-2; tentative D call: TRBD1 (6 bases). The length of the CDR3 is 12 residues. The ends were cut back, 0 bases at V and 8 bases at J, with 7 bases in the middle. Germline assignment: CDR1 SEHNR and CDR2 FQNEAQ (reference sequence). Using reference TRBV7-9 and TRBJ1-2 for the parts outside the CDR3, the full variable domain is DTGVSQNPRHKITKRGQNVTFRCDPISEHNRLYWYRQTLGQGPEFLTYFQNEAQLEKSRLLSDRFSAERPKGSFSTLEIQRTEQGDSAMYLCASSLADRGYTFGSGTRLTVV.

This sequence joins TRBV7-2 and TRBJ2-7; D not resolved. Trimming pared 5 bases from V and 3 bases from J, leaving 8 bases between. CDR1 SGHTA and CDR2 FQGNSA come from the germline V gene. The CDR3 is 12 residues long. The CDR3 nucleotides are TGTGCCAGCAGCGATGGTAACTACGAGCAGTACTTC. This encodes CASSDGNYEQYF.

This chain joins TRBV5-1 and TRBJ2-1, with D perhaps TRBD2 (5 bases). The CDR3 runs to 17 residues. Germline CDR1 is SGHRS and CDR2 is YFSETQ. V was cut by 4 bases and J by 3 bases, with 20 bases left in between. In nucleotides, the CDR3 is TGCGCCAGCAGCGGGGAGCCTGGGTCGGGTTTCTACAATGAGCAGTTCTTC. It translates to CASSGEPGSGFYNEQFF.

J is TRBJ1-5 and V is TRBV18; D may be TRBD1 (5 bases). The germline V gene encodes CDR1 KGHSH and CDR2 LQKENI. The CDR3 runs 13 residues. V lost 3 bases to trimming and J lost 7 bases, with 10 bases between them. The CDR3 protein is CASSPTAGQPQHF. The CDR3 DNA reads TGTGCCAGCTCACCGACCGCAGGGCAGCCCCAGCATTTT.

The chain uses TRBV30 and TRBJ1-4; 7 positions match TRBD1. Germline lookup yields CDR1 GTSNPN and CDR2 SVGIG (reference sequence). J was trimmed by 7 bases and V by 4 bases; bases with no gene match: 12. The CDR3 is 15 amino acids. CDR3 nucleotide sequence: TGTGCCTGGACAAACAGGGGTTTGGGTTCTGAAAAACTGTTTTTT. Translating gives CAWTNRGLGSEKLFF. Full variable domain (remainder filled in from reference TRBV30 and TRBJ1-4): SQTIHQWPATLVQPVGSPLSLECTVEGTSNPNLYWYRQAAGRGLQLLFYSVGIGQISSEVPQNLSASRPQDRQFILSSKKLLLSDSGFYLCAWTNRGLGSEKLFFGSGTQLSVL.

The J gene is TRBJ1-4, the V gene TRBV27; TRBD1 matches 8 bases. The V gene end was trimmed by 0 bases and the J gene end by 7 bases; junction bases not matched to a gene: 4. This CDR3 comprises 15 residues. CDR1 is MNHEY and CDR2 is SMNVEV in the germline V gene (reference sequence). CDR3: CASSLSRQGAEKLFF. The CDR3 coding sequence is TGTGCCAGCAGTTTATCTCGGCAGGGGGCTGAAAAACTGTTTTTT. The whole variable domain, filled in from reference TRBV27 and TRBJ1-4, reads EAQVTQNPRYLITVTGKKLTVTCSQNMNHEYMSWYRQDPGLGLRQIYYSMNVEVTDKGDVPEGYKVSRKEKRNFPLILESPSPNQTSLYFCASSLSRQGAEKLFFGSGTQLSVL.

The chain carries TRBV28 and TRBJ2-7, with 10 bases fitting TRBD2. With 1 base clipped from V and 9 bases from J, the junction kept 15 bases outside the gene matches. CDR3 length: 17 amino acids. Looked up from germline, CDR1 is MDHEN and CDR2 is SYDVKM. This CDR3 reads CASSLSNLLAGSRGQYF. CDR3 nucleotide sequence: TGTGCCAGCAGTTTATCAAATTTACTAGCGGGGTCACGCGGGCAGTACTTC.

CDR3 loop: CASSLTGRSQPQHF. The CDR3 DNA sequence: TGTGCCAGCAGCCTGACAGGACGGAGTCAGCCCCAGCATTTT. J is TRBJ1-5 and V is TRBV6-5, with a possible D match to TRBD1 (6 bases). V was pared by 6 bases and J by 6 bases, with 15 bases between. The CDR3 spans 14 residues. The V gene's germline CDR1 is MNHEY and CDR2 SVGAGI.

The V and J genes are TRBV2 and TRBJ2-7, with TRBD2 as a possible D gene (6 bases). The V and J ends lost 9 bases and 0 bases respectively, with 15 bases between them. This CDR3 has 14 amino acids. Germline assignment: CDR1 SNHLY and CDR2 FYNNEI. CDR3 sequence: CASNPRGSSYEQYF. CDR3 bases: TGTGCCAGTAACCCACGGGGGAGCTCCTACGAGCAGTACTTC.

The chain links TRBV11-2 to TRBJ2-7, with D perhaps assigned TRBD1 or TRBD2 (7 bases each). Germline assignment: CDR1 SGHAT and CDR2 FQNNGV. The CDR3 runs 16 residues. Trimming shortened V by 1 base and J by 6 bases, and 19 bases separated the two germline ends. The CDR3 reads CASSLARGGNPLEQYF. The CDR3 nucleotides are TGTGCCAGCAGCTTAGCCAGGGGGGGTAACCCCCTCGAGCAGTACTTC.